These 13 T cell receptor beta chains originate from one sample sequenced in a study of regulatory and conventional T cells in RAG deficiency. Blood CD4+ CD25-high CD127-low regulatory T cells supplied the genomic DNA template. Profiling relied on immunoSEQ multiplex PCR, and the TCRdb table lists in-frame clones only, not all of them. The data contain some 7,700 clones, approximately 94% of them singletons. These same data were also listed under a study on regulatory T cells. That work adds: Amplification used 52 TRBV primers and 13 TRBJ primers.

The source material was CD127- CD25+ CD4+ Tregs sorted from blood. Source of these receptors: a human donor in good health.

V gene TRBV7-2 combines with J gene TRBJ2-3; 11 nucleotides line up with TRBD2. Germline values: CDR1 SGHTA, CDR2 FQGNSA. V shed 4 bases and J 9 bases; nucleotides not matched to a gene: 15. The CDR3 is 17 residues long. This chain's CDR3 is CASSSVRLAGLHKTQYF. The CDR3 coding sequence is TGTGCCAGCAGCTCCGTTCGACTAGCGGGATTACATAAGACGCAGTATTTT.

CDR3 amino acids: CASSQDLGTGFGYTF. The CDR3 region has the DNA TGTGCCAGCAGCCAAGATCTCGGGACAGGGTTTGGCTACACCTTC. The chain carries TRBV4-2 and TRBJ1-2; TRBD1 matches at 9 bases. Germline-derived CDR1 and CDR2 are LGHNA and YNFKEQ. The CDR3 is 15 residues long. The V and J ends lost 0 bases and 7 bases, in that order; junction bases with no gene match: 6.

The V call is TRBV7-8, the J call TRBJ1-2; D remains unclear. There are 15 residues in the CDR3. Per germline, CDR1 SGHVS and CDR2 FQNEAQ. Deletions cut 5 bases from V and 0 bases from J, with 13 bases between. CDR3 sequence (DNA): TGTGCCAGCAGCGCAGGCTGGCAGCCTAACTATGGCTACACCTTC. It translates to CASSAGWQPNYGYTF.

J is TRBJ2-7 and V is TRBV10-3; the match to TRBD2 covers 9 bases. Trimming cost V 0 bases and J 6 bases; bases outside gene matches: 9. Germline loops: CDR1 ENHRY, CDR2 SYGVKD. CDR3 length equals 16 residues. The chain's CDR3 is CAISESSGGSHREQYF. DNA of the CDR3: TGTGCCATCAGTGAGTCGAGCGGGGGGAGCCACCGCGAGCAGTACTTC.

The J gene is TRBJ2-3, the V gene TRBV2, with D possibly being TRBD2 (5 bases). V was shortened by 7 bases and J by 6 bases, with 20 bases between the two germline ends. Germline CDR1 is SNHLY and CDR2 is FYNNEI. This CDR3 comprises 15 residues. CDR3 coding DNA: TGTGCCAGCAAGTGGGGAATCCTAGCCTACGATACGCAGTATTTT. Translation: CASKWGILAYDTQYF. The complete variable domain, with remaining parts taken from reference TRBV2 and TRBJ2-3, reads EPEVTQTPSHQVTQMGQEVILRCVPISNHLYFYWYRQILGQKVEFLVSFYNNEISEKSEIFDDQFSVERPDGSNFTLKIRSTKLEDSAMYFCASKWGILAYDTQYFGPGTRLTVL.

The chain uses TRBV7-2 and TRBJ2-5; D is uncertain. The J call may be mistaken, given a closer DNA end match to TRBJ2-7. The CDR3 is 13 amino acids. In germline, CDR1 is SGHTA, CDR2 FQGNSA. CDR3 protein: CASSLERPYEQYF. As DNA, the CDR3 is TGTGCCAGCAGCTTAGAGAGGCCCTACGAGCAGTACTTC.

This chain connects TRBV7-9 to TRBJ2-7, with 10 bases identical to TRBD1. J gave up 3 bases and V 5 bases, and 10 bases lay outside the gene matches. The CDR3 length is 16 residues. Germline CDR1 SEHNR, CDR2 FQNEAQ (reference sequence). This chain's CDR3 is CASSPISGTGVYEQYF. As DNA, the CDR3 is TGTGCCAGCAGCCCGATTTCTGGGACAGGGGTCTACGAGCAGTACTTC.

V and J are TRBV2 and TRBJ1-5; 10 bases map to TRBD1. Germline CDR1 SNHLY, CDR2 FYNNEI. This CDR3 has 15 residues. After removal of 5 bases from V and 6 bases from J, the junction contained 7 bases not matched to a gene. This CDR3 reads CASSIGGTGVQPQHF. In DNA form, the CDR3 reads TGTGCCAGCAGTATCGGAGGGACAGGGGTTCAGCCCCAGCATTTT.

A single count supports this clone. The chain links TRBV5-6 to TRBJ2-2; 7 bases align to TRBD1. Per the germline V gene, CDR1 is SGHDT and CDR2 is YYEEEE. V trimming: 4 bases; J trimming: 9 bases; junction bases outside the gene matches: 6. The CDR3 length is 13 residues. The CDR3 is CASSPLRGRELFF. As DNA, the CDR3 is TGTGCCAGCAGCCCCCTAAGGGGGCGGGAGCTGTTTTTT. The full variable domain, in which reference TRBV5-6 and TRBJ2-2 provide the parts outside the CDR3, is DAGVTQSPTHLIKTRGQQVTLRCSPKSGHDTVSWYQQALGQGPQFIFQYYEEEERQRGNFPDRFSGHQFPNYSSELNVNALLLGDSALYLCASSPLRGRELFFGEGSRLTVL.

The chain recombines TRBV6-1 with TRBJ2-1, with D unclear. CDR1 MNHNS and CDR2 SASEGT come from the germline V gene. This CDR3 spans 18 amino acids. Trimming removed 4 bases from V and 2 bases from J, with 21 bases in between. The CDR3 spells CASSAGWYGALTYNEQFF. CDR3 in DNA: TGTGCCAGCAGTGCCGGTTGGTATGGAGCGCTAACCTACAATGAGCAGTTCTTC.

The genes are TRBV30 and TRBJ2-7; the D gene is possibly TRBD1 (7 bases). This CDR3 contains 15 residues. Trimming took 2 bases from V and 4 from J, leaving 18 bases between them. CDR1 and CDR2 from the germline V gene are GTSNPN and SVGIG (reference sequence). CDR3 DNA: TGTGCCTGGAGTTTGTTCAGGGGGAGGTTTTACGAGCAGTACTTC. It is translated as CAWSLFRGRFYEQYF.

This chain links TRBV5-1 with TRBJ1-1; 7 bases match TRBD1. V shed 2 bases, J shed 6 bases, and the junction held 10 bases outside the gene matches. Germline V gives CDR1 SGHRS, CDR2 YFSETQ. The CDR3 sequence is 15 residues long. DNA for the CDR3: TGCGCCAGCAGCTTACCATCCGGGACAGCAGCTGAAGCTTTCTTT. Its translation is CASSLPSGTAAEAFF.

The CDR3 spells CASSFRGRADTQYF. CDR3 bases: TGTGCCAGCAGCTTTAGGGGGAGGGCGGATACGCAGTATTTT. V and J are TRBV7-6 and TRBJ2-3, with D possibly matching TRBD2 (7 bases). The CDR3 contains 14 residues. CDR1 and CDR2 (germline): SGHVS, FNYEAQ. The germline V and J ends were trimmed by 3 bases and 6 bases, with 13 bases remaining between them.